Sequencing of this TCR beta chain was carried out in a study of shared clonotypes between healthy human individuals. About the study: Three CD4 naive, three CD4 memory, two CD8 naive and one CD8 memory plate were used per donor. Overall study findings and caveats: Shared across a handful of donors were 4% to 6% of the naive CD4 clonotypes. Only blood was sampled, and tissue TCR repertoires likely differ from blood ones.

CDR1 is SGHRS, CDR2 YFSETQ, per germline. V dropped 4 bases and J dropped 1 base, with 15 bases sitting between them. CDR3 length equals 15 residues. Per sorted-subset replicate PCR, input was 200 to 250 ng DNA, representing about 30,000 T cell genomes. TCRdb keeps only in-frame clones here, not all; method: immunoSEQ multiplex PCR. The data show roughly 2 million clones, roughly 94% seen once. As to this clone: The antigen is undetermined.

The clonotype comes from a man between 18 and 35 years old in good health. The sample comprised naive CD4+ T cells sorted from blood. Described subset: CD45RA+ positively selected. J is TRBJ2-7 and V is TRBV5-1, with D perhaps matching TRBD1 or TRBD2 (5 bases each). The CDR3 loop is CASSPRGVGSYEQYF. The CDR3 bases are TGCGCCAGCAGCCCCCGAGGGGTGGGATCCTACGAGCAGTACTTC.